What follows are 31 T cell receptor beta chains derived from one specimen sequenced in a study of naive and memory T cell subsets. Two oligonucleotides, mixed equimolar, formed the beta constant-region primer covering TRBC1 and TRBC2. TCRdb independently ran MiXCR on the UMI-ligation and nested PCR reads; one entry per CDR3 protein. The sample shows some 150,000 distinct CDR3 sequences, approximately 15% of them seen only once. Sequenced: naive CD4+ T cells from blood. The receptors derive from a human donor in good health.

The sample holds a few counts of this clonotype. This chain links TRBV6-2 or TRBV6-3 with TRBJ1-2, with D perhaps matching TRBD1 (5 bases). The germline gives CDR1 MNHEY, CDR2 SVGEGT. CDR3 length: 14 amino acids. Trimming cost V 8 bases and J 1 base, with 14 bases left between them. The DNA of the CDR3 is TGTGCCAGCGCTTTAGACAGCTATAACTATGGCTACACCTTC. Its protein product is CASALDSYNYGYTF.

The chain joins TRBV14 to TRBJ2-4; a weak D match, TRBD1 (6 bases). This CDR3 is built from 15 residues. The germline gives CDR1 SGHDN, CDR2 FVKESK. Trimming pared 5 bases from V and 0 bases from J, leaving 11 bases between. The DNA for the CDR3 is TGTGCCAGCAGCGACGAAGGGGGAGCCAAAAACATTCAGTACTTC. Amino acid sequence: CASSDEGGAKNIQYF.

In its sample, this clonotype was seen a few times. For the CDR3, the DNA is TGCGCCAGCAGCCAAATCGGGAGGATTAGGATGTCTGGAAACACCATATATTTT. It yields the protein CASSQIGRIRMSGNTIYF. The chain links TRBV4-1 to TRBJ1-3, with D uncertain. Trimming took 2 bases from V and 1 from J, leaving 18 bases between them. This CDR3 is 18 amino acids long. Germline CDR1 is MGHRA and CDR2 is YSYEKL.

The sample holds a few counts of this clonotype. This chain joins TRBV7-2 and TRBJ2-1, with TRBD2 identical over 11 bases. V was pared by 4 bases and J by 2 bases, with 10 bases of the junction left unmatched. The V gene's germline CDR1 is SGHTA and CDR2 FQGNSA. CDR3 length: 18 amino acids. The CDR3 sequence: CASSSGTSGPFPYNEQFF. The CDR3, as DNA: TGTGCCAGCAGCTCCGGGACTAGCGGACCTTTCCCCTACAATGAGCAGTTCTTC.

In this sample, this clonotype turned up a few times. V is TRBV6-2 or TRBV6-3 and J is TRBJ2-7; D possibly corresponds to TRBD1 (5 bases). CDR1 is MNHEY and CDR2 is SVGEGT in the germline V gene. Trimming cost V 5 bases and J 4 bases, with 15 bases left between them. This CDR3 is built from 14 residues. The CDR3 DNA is TGTGCCAGCAGTCCCCCAGGGATCTCATACGAGCAGTACTTC. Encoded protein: CASSPPGISYEQYF.

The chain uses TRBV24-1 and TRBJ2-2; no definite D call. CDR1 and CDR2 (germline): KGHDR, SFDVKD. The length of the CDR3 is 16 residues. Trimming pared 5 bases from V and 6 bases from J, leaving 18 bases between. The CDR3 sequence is CATSAHFGRYAGELFF. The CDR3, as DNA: TGTGCCACCAGTGCTCATTTCGGACGGTACGCCGGGGAGCTGTTTTTT.

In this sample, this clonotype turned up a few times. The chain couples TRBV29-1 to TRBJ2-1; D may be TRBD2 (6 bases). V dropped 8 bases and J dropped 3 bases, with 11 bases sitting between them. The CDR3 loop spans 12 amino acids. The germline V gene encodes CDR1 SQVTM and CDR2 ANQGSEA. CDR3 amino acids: CSISSGYNEQFF. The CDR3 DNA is TGCAGCATTAGTAGCGGCTACAATGAGCAGTTCTTC.

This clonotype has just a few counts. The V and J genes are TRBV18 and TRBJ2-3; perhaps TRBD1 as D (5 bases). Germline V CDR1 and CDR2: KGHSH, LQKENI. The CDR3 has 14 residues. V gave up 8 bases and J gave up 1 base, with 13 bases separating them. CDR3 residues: CASGDREGTDTQYF. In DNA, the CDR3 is TGTGCCAGCGGAGACAGAGAGGGCACAGATACGCAGTATTTT. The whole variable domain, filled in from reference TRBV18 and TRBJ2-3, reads NAGVMQNPRHLVRRRGQEARLRCSPMKGHSHVYWYRQLPEEGLKFMVYLQKENIIDESGMPKERFSAEFPKEGPSILRIQQVVRGDSAAYFCASGDREGTDTQYFGPGTRLTVL.

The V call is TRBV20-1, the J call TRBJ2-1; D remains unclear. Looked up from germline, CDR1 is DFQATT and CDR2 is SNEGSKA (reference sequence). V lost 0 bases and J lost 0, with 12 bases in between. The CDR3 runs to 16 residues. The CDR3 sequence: CSARDYGGNSYNEQFF. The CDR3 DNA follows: TGCAGTGCTAGAGATTACGGCGGAAACTCCTACAATGAGCAGTTCTTC.

The CDR3 sequence is CASSLEKDLHF. As DNA, the CDR3 is TGTGCCAGCAGCTTGGAAAAGGACCTCCACTTT. The J gene is TRBJ1-6, the V gene TRBV5-6, with unresolved D. Germline V lookup: CDR1 SGHDT, CDR2 YYEEEE. Trimming shortened V by 0 bases and J by 15 bases, and 7 bases separated the two germline ends. This CDR3 has 11 amino acids.

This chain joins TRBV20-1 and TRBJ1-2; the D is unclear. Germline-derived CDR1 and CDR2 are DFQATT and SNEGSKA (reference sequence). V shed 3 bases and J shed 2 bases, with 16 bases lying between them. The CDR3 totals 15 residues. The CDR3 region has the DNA TGCAGTGCTAGCCCCCCCCAAGGGATCAACTATGGCTACACCTTC. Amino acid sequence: CSASPPQGINYGYTF.

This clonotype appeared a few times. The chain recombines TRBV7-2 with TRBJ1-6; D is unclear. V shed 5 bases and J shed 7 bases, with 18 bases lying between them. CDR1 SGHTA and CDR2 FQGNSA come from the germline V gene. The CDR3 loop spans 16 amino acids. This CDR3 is CASSPRSSGLNSPLHF. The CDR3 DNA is TGTGCCAGCAGCCCCCGATCTTCTGGGCTGAATTCACCCCTCCACTTT.

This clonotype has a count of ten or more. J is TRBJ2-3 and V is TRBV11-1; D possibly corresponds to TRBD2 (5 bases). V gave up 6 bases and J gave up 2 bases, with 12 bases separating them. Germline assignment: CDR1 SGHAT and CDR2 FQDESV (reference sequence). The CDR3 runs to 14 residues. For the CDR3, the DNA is TGTGCCAGCAGTACCGGGGTGATCACAGATACGCAGTATTTT. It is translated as CASSTGVITDTQYF. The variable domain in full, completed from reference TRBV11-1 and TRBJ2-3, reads EAEVAQSPRYKITEKSQAVAFWCDPISGHATLYWYRQILGQGPELLVQFQDESVVDDSQLPKDRFSAERLKGVDSTLKIQPAELGDSAMYLCASSTGVITDTQYFGPGTRLTVL.

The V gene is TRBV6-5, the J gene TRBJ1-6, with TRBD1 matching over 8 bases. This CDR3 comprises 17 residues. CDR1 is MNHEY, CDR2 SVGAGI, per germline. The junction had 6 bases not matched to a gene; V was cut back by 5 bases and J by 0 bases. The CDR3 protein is CASSRRTGSSYNSPLHF. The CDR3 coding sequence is TGTGCCAGCAGTCGCAGGACAGGGAGCTCCTATAATTCACCCCTCCACTTT.

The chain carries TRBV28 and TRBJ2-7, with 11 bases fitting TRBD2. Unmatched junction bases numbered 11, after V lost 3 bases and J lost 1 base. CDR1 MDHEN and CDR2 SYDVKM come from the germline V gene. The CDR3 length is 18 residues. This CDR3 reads CASSFHLGLAGGSYEQYF. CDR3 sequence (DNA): TGTGCCAGCAGTTTTCACCTCGGACTAGCGGGTGGTTCCTACGAGCAGTACTTC.

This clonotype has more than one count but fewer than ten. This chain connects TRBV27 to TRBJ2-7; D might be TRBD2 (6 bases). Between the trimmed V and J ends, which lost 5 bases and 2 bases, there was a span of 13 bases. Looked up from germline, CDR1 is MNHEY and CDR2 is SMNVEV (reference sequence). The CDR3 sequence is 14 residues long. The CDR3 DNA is TGTGCCAGCAGTCCTCGGGACTCCACCTACGAGCAGTACTTC. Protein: CASSPRDSTYEQYF.

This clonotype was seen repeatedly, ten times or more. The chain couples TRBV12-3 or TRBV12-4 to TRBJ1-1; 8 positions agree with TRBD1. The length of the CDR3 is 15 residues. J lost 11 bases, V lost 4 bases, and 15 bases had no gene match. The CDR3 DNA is TGTGCCAGCAGTTCAACCCGACAGGGGAAGCGCATTGCTTTCTTT. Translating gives CASSSTRQGKRIAFF.

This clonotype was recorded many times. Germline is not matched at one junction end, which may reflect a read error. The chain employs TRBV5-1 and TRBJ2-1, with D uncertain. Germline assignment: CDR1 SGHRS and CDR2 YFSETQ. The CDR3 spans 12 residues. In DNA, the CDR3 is TGTGCCAGCAGCTTACAGTACAATGAGCAGTTCTTC. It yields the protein CASSLQYNEQFF.

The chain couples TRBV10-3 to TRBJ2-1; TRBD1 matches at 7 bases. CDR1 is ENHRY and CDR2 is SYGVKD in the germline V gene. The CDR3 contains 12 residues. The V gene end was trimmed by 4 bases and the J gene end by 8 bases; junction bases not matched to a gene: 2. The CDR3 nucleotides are TGTGCCATCAGTGTTGGACAGGATGAGCAGTTCTTC. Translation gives CAISVGQDEQFF.

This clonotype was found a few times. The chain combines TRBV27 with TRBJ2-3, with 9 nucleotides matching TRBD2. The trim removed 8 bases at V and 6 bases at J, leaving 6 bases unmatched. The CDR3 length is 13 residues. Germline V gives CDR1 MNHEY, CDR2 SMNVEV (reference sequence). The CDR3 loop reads CASRGLASDTQYF. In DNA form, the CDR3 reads TGTGCCAGCCGAGGACTAGCGAGTGATACGCAGTATTTT.

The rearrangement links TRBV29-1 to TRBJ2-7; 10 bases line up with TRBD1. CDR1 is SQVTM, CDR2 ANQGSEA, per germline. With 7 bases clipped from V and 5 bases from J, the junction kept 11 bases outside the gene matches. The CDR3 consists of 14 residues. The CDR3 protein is CSAHLRDRGHEQYF. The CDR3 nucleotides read TGCAGCGCCCACCTCCGGGACAGGGGCCACGAGCAGTACTTC.

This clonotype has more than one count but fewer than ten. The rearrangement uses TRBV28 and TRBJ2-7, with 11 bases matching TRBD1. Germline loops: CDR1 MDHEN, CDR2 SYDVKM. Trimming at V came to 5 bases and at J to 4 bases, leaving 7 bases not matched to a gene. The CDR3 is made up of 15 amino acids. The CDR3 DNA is TGTGCCAGCAGTCCCCCAGGACAGGGGGCTTACGAGCAGTACTTC. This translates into CASSPPGQGAYEQYF.

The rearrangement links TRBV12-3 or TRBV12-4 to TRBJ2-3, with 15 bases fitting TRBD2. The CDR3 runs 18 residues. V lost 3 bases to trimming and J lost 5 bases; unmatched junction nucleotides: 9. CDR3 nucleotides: TGTGCCAGCAGTTTCCCGGGACTAGCGGGAGGACGTAAAGATACGCAGTATTTT. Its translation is CASSFPGLAGGRKDTQYF.

The CDR3 sequence is CASSSREALVIGELFF. CDR3 nucleotides: TGTGCCAGCAGTTCTCGGGAGGCCCTCGTAATCGGGGAGCTGTTTTTT. V and J are TRBV12-3 or TRBV12-4 and TRBJ2-2; TRBD2 agrees at 7 bases. This CDR3 is 16 amino acids long. Germline trimming cut 4 bases from V and 7 bases from J; bases unmatched to any gene: 12.

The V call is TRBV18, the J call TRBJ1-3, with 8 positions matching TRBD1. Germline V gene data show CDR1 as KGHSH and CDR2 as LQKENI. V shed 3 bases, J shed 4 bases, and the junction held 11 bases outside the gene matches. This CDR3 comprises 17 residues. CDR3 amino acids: CASSPIVGQGTGNTIYF. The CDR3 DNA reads TGTGCCAGCTCACCTATCGTTGGACAGGGAACCGGAAACACCATATATTTT.

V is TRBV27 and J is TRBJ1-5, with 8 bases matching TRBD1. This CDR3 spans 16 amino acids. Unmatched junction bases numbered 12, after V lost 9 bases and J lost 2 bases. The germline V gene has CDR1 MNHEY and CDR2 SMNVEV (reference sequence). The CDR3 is CARSRETGVGNQPQHF. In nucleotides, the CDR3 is TGTGCCAGGAGTCGTGAGACAGGGGTTGGCAATCAGCCCCAGCATTTT.

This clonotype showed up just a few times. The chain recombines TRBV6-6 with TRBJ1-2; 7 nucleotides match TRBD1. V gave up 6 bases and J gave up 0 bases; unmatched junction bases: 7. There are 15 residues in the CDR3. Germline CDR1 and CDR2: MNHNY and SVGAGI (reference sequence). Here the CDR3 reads CASRDRQGSNYGYTF. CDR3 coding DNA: TGTGCCAGCAGGGATAGACAGGGATCTAACTATGGCTACACCTTC.

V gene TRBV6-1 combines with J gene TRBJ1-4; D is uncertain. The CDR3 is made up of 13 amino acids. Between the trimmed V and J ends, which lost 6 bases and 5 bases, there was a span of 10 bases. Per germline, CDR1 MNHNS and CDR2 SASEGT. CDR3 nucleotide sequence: TGTGCCAGCAGGACCCACAGCAATGAAAAACTGTTTTTT. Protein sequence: CASRTHSNEKLFF.

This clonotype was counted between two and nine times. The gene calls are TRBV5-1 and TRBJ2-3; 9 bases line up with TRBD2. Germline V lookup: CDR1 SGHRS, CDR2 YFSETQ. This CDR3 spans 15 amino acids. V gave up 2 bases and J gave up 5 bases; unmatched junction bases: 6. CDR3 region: CASSFIAGELDTQYF. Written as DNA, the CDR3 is TGCGCCAGCAGCTTTATAGCGGGAGAGCTAGATACGCAGTATTTT.

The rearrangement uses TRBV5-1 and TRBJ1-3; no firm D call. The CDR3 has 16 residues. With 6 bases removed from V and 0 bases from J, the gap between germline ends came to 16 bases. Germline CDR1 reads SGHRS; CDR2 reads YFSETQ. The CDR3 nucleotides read TGCGCCAGCAACCGTGGAGAACCGCGCTCTGGAAACACCATATATTTT. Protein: CASNRGEPRSGNTIYF.

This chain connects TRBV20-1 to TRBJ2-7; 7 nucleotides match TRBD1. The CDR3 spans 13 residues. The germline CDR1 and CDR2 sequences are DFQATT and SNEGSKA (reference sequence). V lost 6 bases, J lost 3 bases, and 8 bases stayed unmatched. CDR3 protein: CSATGQVIYEQYF. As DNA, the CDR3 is TGCAGTGCGACTGGACAGGTGATCTACGAGCAGTACTTC.